Each of the 21 T cell receptor beta chains below was sequenced from the same sample in a study of blood T cell repertoires in COVID-19 (TCRdb year 2020). The library was prepared using the immunoSEQ multiplex PCR assay. Entries here come from immuneACCESS through TCRdb and include only in-frame sequences with V and J called. Some clones fail to appear in such tables; in the studies checked, an unresolved V gene covers under half of the shortfall, and the cause of the remainder is unknown. This sample is represented by tens of thousands of clones; roughly nine tenths of them were singletons. The ten largest clones represent approximately 5.4% of the sample. Material: peripheral blood. The receptors were gathered from a man in his sixties with COVID-19, enrolled during active disease.

This chain joins TRBV5-1 and TRBJ1-6; 12 nucleotides line up with TRBD1. The CDR3 extends over 18 amino acids. The ends lost 4 bases at V and 1 base at J; junction bases unmatched: 6. From germline, CDR1 is SGHRS and CDR2 YFSETQ. CDR3 DNA: TGCGCCAGCAGCCCGGGACAGGGGGCACGTTCCTATAATTCACCCCTCCACTTT. This translates into CASSPGQGARSYNSPLHF. The entire variable domain, with the rest obtained from reference TRBV5-1 and TRBJ1-6, is as follows: KAGVTQTPRYLIKTRGQQVTLSCSPISGHRSVSWYQQTPGQGLQFLFEYFSETQRNKGNFPGRFSGRQFSNSRSEMNVSTLELGDSALYLCASSPGQGARSYNSPLHFGNGTRLTVT.

The J gene is TRBJ1-4, the V gene TRBV11-2, with TRBD1 identical over 8 bases. Trimming removed 3 bases from V and 8 bases from J; junction bases left unmatched: 5. Per the germline V gene, CDR1 is SGHAT and CDR2 is FQNNGV. The CDR3 has 14 residues. CDR3: CASSLDRVQEKLFF. In DNA form, the CDR3 reads TGTGCCAGCAGCTTGGACAGGGTCCAAGAAAAACTGTTTTTT.

V is TRBV6-5 and J is TRBJ1-1; 9 bases map to TRBD1. Trimming at V came to 6 bases and at J to 5 bases, leaving 4 bases not matched to a gene. Germline CDR1 and CDR2: MNHEY and SVGAGI. The CDR3 sequence is 13 residues long. This CDR3 is CASRGQGGTEAFF. The CDR3 bases are TGTGCCAGCAGGGGACAGGGTGGGACTGAAGCTTTCTTT.

This clone was detected only a few times. V is TRBV14 and J is TRBJ1-2; D not resolved. V lost 0 bases and J 8 bases, leaving 16 bases between the germline ends. This CDR3 is 15 amino acids long. Germline V gene lookup returns CDR1 SGHDN and CDR2 FVKESK. CDR3 in DNA: TGTGCCAGCAGCCAAGAGACCGGACGGGGAGGAGGCTACACCTTC. This sequence encodes CASSQETGRGGGYTF.

The genes are TRBV5-1 and TRBJ1-2; the match to TRBD1 covers 7 bases. Germline trimming cut 1 base from V and 4 bases from J; bases unmatched to any gene: 13. This CDR3 spans 17 amino acids. CDR1 SGHRS and CDR2 YFSETQ come from the germline V gene. CDR3 sequence reads: CASSLPGQEQETYGYTF. The DNA for the CDR3 is TGCGCCAGCAGCTTGCCAGGACAGGAGCAAGAGACCTATGGCTACACCTTC.

The CDR3 sequence is CASSLNPAAGLARNYF. The CDR3 nucleotides are TGTGCCAGCAGTTTAAACCCAGCCGCGGGACTTGCCAGAAATTACTTC. The chain couples TRBV27 to TRBJ2-7, with a possible D match to TRBD2 (6 bases). Germline V CDR1 and CDR2: MNHEY, SMNVEV (reference sequence). The CDR3 contains 16 residues. V was clipped by 2 bases and J by 13 bases, with 27 bases between them.

The chain links TRBV7-9 to TRBJ2-2, with unresolved D. Germline CDR1 SEHNR, CDR2 FQNEAQ (reference sequence). The ends were cut back, 5 bases at V and 6 bases at J, with 7 bases in the middle. The CDR3 is made up of 12 amino acids. This CDR3 reads CASSLTPGELFF. CDR3 nucleotide sequence: TGTGCCAGCAGCCTAACGCCCGGGGAGCTGTTTTTT.

This sequence joins TRBV7-2 and TRBJ2-5; 8 nucleotides match TRBD2. Germline V CDR1 and CDR2: SGHTA, FQGNSA. Trimming removed 6 bases from V and 4 bases from J; junction bases left unmatched: 7. There are 14 residues in the CDR3. This CDR3 reads CASSFVTSAETQYF. DNA of the CDR3: TGTGCCAGCAGTTTCGTGACTAGCGCAGAGACCCAGTACTTC.

The gene calls are TRBV7-2 and TRBJ2-7; TRBD2 is a possible D gene (6 bases). CDR3 length equals 17 residues. V lost 1 base and J 4 bases, leaving 20 bases between the germline ends. The germline V gene encodes CDR1 SGHTA and CDR2 FQGNSA. The CDR3 nucleotides are TGTGCCAGCAGCTTAGGCCGTTACGGGAGAAACCTTTACGAGCAGTACTTC. It encodes CASSLGRYGRNLYEQYF.

This chain uses TRBV13 with TRBJ2-5; TRBD1 might be the D (6 bases). Germline V CDR1 and CDR2: PRHDT, FYEKMQ (reference sequence). Trimming cost V 5 bases and J 5 bases, with 15 bases left between them. CDR3 size: 14 residues. For the CDR3, the DNA is TGTGCCAGCAGCCTGGGGACACTTAGGGAGACCCAGTACTTC. It specifies CASSLGTLRETQYF.

The V gene is TRBV5-1, the J gene TRBJ2-7, with a weak D call TRBD2 (5 bases). This CDR3 spans 16 amino acids. The V end lost 2 bases, the J end lost 2 bases, and 17 bases lay between the germline ends. Germline V CDR1 and CDR2: SGHRS, YFSETQ. CDR3 DNA sequence: TGCGCCAGCAGCTTACTAGTCTCGGACCCAACCTACGAGCAGTACTTC. This translates into CASSLLVSDPTYEQYF.

The rearrangement joins TRBV5-6 to TRBJ1-1; D is uncertain. V lost 7 bases and J lost 1, with 17 bases in between. The CDR3 covers 15 residues. Germline CDR1 reads SGHDT; CDR2 reads YYEEEE. CDR3 DNA sequence: TGTGCCAGCGGTTCACGGGGTAACCAGAACACTGAAGCTTTCTTT. It codes for CASGSRGNQNTEAFF.

V gene TRBV7-8 combines with J gene TRBJ2-3, with unresolved D. V was trimmed by 0 bases and J by 0 bases, leaving 7 bases between them. Germline V gene lookup returns CDR1 SGHVS and CDR2 FQNEAQ. CDR3 size: 15 residues. CDR3 DNA sequence: TGTGCCAGCAGCTTAGCTAGTTGGAGCACAGATACGCAGTATTTT. As protein: CASSLASWSTDTQYF.

The V gene is TRBV19, the J gene TRBJ2-7, with TRBD1 identical over 9 bases. The CDR3 has 15 amino acids. Trimming removed 5 bases from V and 3 bases from J; junction bases left unmatched: 8. The V gene's germline CDR1 is LNHDA and CDR2 SQIVND (reference sequence). The CDR3: CASSSRDRARYEQYF. DNA of the CDR3: TGTGCCAGTAGTTCCCGGGACAGGGCACGCTACGAGCAGTACTTC.

The chain recombines TRBV5-4 with TRBJ2-5; TRBD2 agrees at 14 bases. Germline CDR1 and CDR2: SGHNT and YYREEE (reference sequence). This CDR3 has 15 amino acids. The V segment lost 9 bases and the J segment 4 bases; nucleotides outside the gene matches: 8. CDR3 residues: CAMGLAGVVGETQYF. CDR3 in DNA: TGTGCCATGGGACTAGCGGGAGTTGTGGGAGAGACCCAGTACTTC. Full variable domain (rest looked up from reference TRBV5-4 and TRBJ2-5): ETGVTQSPTHLIKTRGQQVTLRCSSQSGHNTVSWYQQALGQGPQFIFQYYREEENGRGNFPPRFSGLQFPNYSSELNVNALELDDSALYLCAMGLAGVVGETQYFGPGTRLLVL.

This rearrangement joins TRBV19 to TRBJ1-2; 7 bases match TRBD1. This CDR3 spans 15 amino acids. Germline V gene data show CDR1 as LNHDA and CDR2 as SQIVND (reference sequence). The V segment lost 4 bases and the J segment 4 bases; nucleotides outside the gene matches: 9. As DNA, the CDR3 is TGTGCCAGTAGTACGCAGGGACAGACTATCTATGGCTACACCTTC. Amino acid sequence: CASSTQGQTIYGYTF. The full variable domain, in which reference TRBV19 and TRBJ1-2 provide the parts outside the CDR3, is DGGITQSPKYLFRKEGQNVTLSCEQNLNHDAMYWYRQDPGQGLRLIYYSQIVNDFQKGDIAEGYSVSREKKESFPLTVTSAQKNPTAFYLCASSTQGQTIYGYTFGSGTRLTVV.

The chain couples TRBV11-2 to TRBJ2-5, with 11 positions matching TRBD2. The J segment lost 0 bases and the V segment lost 5 bases, leaving 5 bases of the junction unmatched. The CDR3 covers 16 residues. Per the germline V gene, CDR1 is SGHAT and CDR2 is FQNNGV. CDR3 residues: CASSLPSGGYQETQYF. The CDR3 nucleotides are TGTGCCAGCAGCCTACCTAGCGGGGGGTACCAAGAGACCCAGTACTTC.

This rearrangement joins TRBV7-9 to TRBJ2-5, with D perhaps matching TRBD2 (6 bases). The CDR3 is 17 amino acids. From germline, CDR1 is SEHNR and CDR2 FQNEAQ (reference sequence). V lost 1 base and J 4 bases, leaving 19 bases between the germline ends. CDR3 in DNA: TGTGCCAGCAGCTTAGGAGGGAGGAAGCGCCTCACAGAGACCCAGTACTTC. Translation gives CASSLGGRKRLTETQYF. Combining the CDR3 with reference TRBV7-9 and TRBJ2-5 gives the whole variable domain DTGVSQNPRHKITKRGQNVTFRCDPISEHNRLYWYRQTLGQGPEFLTYFQNEAQLEKSRLLSDRFSAERPKGSFSTLEIQRTEQGDSAMYLCASSLGGRKRLTETQYFGPGTRLLVL.

The rearrangement joins TRBV28 to TRBJ1-5, with 9 bases lining up with TRBD1. Per the germline V gene, CDR1 is MDHEN and CDR2 is SYDVKM. The junction had 11 bases not matched to a gene; V was cut back by 8 bases and J by 0 bases. This CDR3 region has 17 residues. Written as DNA, the CDR3 is TGTGCCAGCCGAATACCGGGACAGGGTGGTAGCAATCAGCCCCAGCATTTT. Amino acid sequence: CASRIPGQGGSNQPQHF.

The chain has TRBV6-5 and TRBJ1-1; TRBD1 matches 10 bases. The germline V gene has CDR1 MNHEY and CDR2 SVGAGI. The CDR3 consists of 13 residues. V was pared by 7 bases and J by 6 bases, with 5 bases of the junction left unmatched. CDR3 sequence reads: CASMRQGAPEAFF. CDR3 DNA: TGTGCCAGCATGAGACAGGGGGCCCCTGAAGCTTTCTTT.

The chain uses TRBV30 and TRBJ1-1; weak D call: TRBD1 (5 bases). V lost 8 bases to trimming and J lost 11 bases, with 27 bases between them. CDR1 is GTSNPN and CDR2 is SVGIG in the germline V gene (reference sequence). There are 14 residues in the CDR3. The CDR3 loop reads CATDRGTAGPGAFF. CDR3 DNA sequence: TGTGCCACAGATCGGGGGACCGCAGGCCCTGGGGCTTTCTTT.